This is a list of T cell receptor beta chains from one sample in a study of blood T cells in healthy people across ages. TCRdb used MiXCR to reprocess the 5' RACE reads, holding one entry per CDR3 protein. The profile covers about 2 million distinct CDR3 sequences, with approximately 50% appearing a single time and over 2% taken by the ten largest. Sequencing was done on a sample of blood. These receptors were taken from a woman in her thirties or forties in good health. CDR3s include the opening cysteine and the closing phenylalanine or tryptophan. D genes are given only for firm matches. Rows give clone size only sometimes, using once, few, many, or a class for an expanded clone.

j_call	cdr3_length	d_call	clone_size	v_call	cdr3_aa	cdr3_nt
TRBJ2-3	17	TRBD2	-	TRBV9	CASSVGISGGSTDTQYF	TGTGCCAGCAGCGTAGGGATTAGCGGGGGGTCCACAGATACGCAGTATTTT
TRBJ2-5	14	-	-	TRBV18	CASSPRTALETQYF	TGTGCCAGCTCACCACGGACAGCCCTGGAGACCCAGTACTTC
TRBJ2-7	16	TRBD1	-	TRBV4-3	CASSRSTGTGVFEQYF	TGCGCCAGCAGCCGGTCAACCGGGACAGGGGTTTTCGAGCAGTACTTC
TRBJ1-1	13	-	-	TRBV7-2	CASSTRQALGAFF	TGTGCCAGCAGCACCCGACAGGCTCTAGGAGCTTTCTTT
TRBJ2-7	16	-	many	TRBV9	CASSVDPDPTSYEQYF	TGTGCCAGCAGCGTAGATCCCGACCCCACATCCTACGAGCAGTACTTC
TRBJ2-5	15	TRBD2	few	TRBV7-2	CASSLVAGGPGTQYF	TGTGCCAGCAGCTTAGTCGCGGGGGGGCCCGGGACCCAGTACTTC
TRBJ1-2	16	TRBD1	-	TRBV7-9	CASSNPAVLTGDGYTF	TGTGCCAGCAGCAATCCGGCCGTATTAACAGGGGATGGCTACACCTTC
TRBJ1-2	12	TRBD1	-	TRBV29-1	CSVMGQVNGYTF	TGCAGCGTGATGGGACAGGTTAATGGCTACACCTTC
TRBJ1-2	14	TRBD1	few	TRBV20-1	CSASPLRGDYGYTF	TGCAGTGCTAGTCCCCTCAGGGGGGACTATGGCTACACCTTC
TRBJ2-3	15	TRBD2	-	TRBV5-1	CASSSDGTRTDTQYF	TGCGCCAGCAGCTCCGACGGGACTAGAACAGATACGCAGTATTTT
TRBJ2-1	15	TRBD1	-	TRBV7-9	CASSDPGQGSNEQFF	TGTGCCAGCAGCGATCCGGGACAGGGCTCGAATGAGCAGTTCTTC
TRBJ2-2	13	-	-	TRBV5-4	CASSLASVGELFF	TGTGCCAGCAGCTTGGCTTCGGTCGGGGAGCTGTTTTTT
TRBJ2-7	18	TRBD1	-	TRBV4-1	CASSQAEQGQELNYEQYF	TGCGCCAGCAGCCAAGCAGAACAGGGACAGGAGTTGAACTACGAGCAGTACTTC
TRBJ1-2	14	-	few	TRBV6-2/TRBV6-3	CASSYSGTKYGYTF	TGTGCCAGCAGTTACTCGGGGACAAAATATGGCTACACCTTC
TRBJ1-5	16	TRBD1	-	TRBV6-2/TRBV6-3	CASSYAVRTGNQPQHF	TGTGCCAGCAGTTACGCGGTTCGGACAGGGAATCAGCCCCAGCATTTT
TRBJ2-3	19	TRBD2	-	TRBV7-8	CASSRRLAGAPSGLDTQYF	TGTGCCAGCAGCCGACGACTAGCGGGGGCCCCCAGCGGGTTGGATACGCAGTATTTT
TRBJ2-5	15	-	few	TRBV20-1	CSASPPAGRKETQYF	TGCAGTGCTAGCCCTCCGGCTGGCAGGAAAGAGACCCAGTACTTC
TRBJ1-2	14	-	few	TRBV4-2	CASSQDTKDYGYTF	TGTGCCAGCAGCCAAGACACAAAAGACTATGGCTACACCTTC
TRBJ2-4	16	TRBD2	-	TRBV20-1	CSAGDPGGPVKNIQYF	TGCAGTGCTGGAGATCCGGGGGGGCCAGTCAAAAACATTCAGTACTTC
TRBJ2-7	16	TRBD1	-	TRBV6-1	CASSEALGTVNYEQYF	TGTGCCAGCAGTGAAGCTCTCGGGACAGTAAACTACGAGCAGTACTTC